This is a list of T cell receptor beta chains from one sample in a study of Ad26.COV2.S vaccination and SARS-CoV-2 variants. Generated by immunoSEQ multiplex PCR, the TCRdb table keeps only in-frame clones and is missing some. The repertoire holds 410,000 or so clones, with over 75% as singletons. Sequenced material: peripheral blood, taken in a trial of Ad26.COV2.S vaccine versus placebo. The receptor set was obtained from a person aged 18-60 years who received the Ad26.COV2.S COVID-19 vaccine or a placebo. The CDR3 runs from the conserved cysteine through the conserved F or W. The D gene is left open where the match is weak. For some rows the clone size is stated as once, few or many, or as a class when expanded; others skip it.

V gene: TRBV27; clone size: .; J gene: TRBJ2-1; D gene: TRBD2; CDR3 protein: CASRGAGERNEQFF; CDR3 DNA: TGTGCCAGCAGAGGTGCGGGAGAAAGGAATGAGCAGTTCTTC
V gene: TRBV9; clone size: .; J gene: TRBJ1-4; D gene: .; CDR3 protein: CASSATGTAYEKLFF; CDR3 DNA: TGTGCCAGCAGCGCAACCGGGACGGCCTACGAAAAACTGTTTTTT
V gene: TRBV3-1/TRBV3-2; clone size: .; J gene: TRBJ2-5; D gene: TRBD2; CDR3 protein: CASTLAGGLETQYF; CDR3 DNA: TGTGCCAGCACCCTAGCGGGAGGGTTGGAGACCCAGTACTTC
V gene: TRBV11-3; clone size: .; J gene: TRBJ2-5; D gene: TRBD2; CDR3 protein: CASSLGLAGAQETQYF; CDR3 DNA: TGTGCCAGCAGCTTAGGTCTAGCGGGAGCACAAGAGACCCAGTACTTC
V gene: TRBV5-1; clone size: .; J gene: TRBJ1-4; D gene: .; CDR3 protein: CASSWDTSTNEKLFF; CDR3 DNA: TGCGCCAGCAGCTGGGACACCTCAACTAATGAAAAACTGTTTTTT
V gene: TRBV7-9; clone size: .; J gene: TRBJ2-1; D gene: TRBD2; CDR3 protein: CASSRETSEYNEQFF; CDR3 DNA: TGTGCCAGCAGCCGCGAGACTAGCGAATACAATGAGCAGTTCTTC
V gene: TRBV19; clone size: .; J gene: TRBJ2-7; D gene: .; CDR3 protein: CASSISVSSYEQYF; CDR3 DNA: TGTGCCAGTAGTATATCGGTCAGCTCCTACGAGCAGTACTTC
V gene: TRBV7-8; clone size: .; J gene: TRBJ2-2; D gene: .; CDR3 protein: CALWVPNTGELFF; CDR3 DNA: TGTGCTCTGTGGGTACCGAACACCGGGGAGCTGTTTTTT
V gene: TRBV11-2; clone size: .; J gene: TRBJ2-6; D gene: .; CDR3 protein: CASSLVGTGANVLTF; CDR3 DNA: TGTGCCAGCAGCTTAGTCGGGACTGGGGCCAACGTCCTGACTTTC
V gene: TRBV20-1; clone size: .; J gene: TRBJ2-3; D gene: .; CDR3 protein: CSVREAFSQYF; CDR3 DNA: TGCAGTGTTAGAGAGGCCTTCTCGCAGTATTTT
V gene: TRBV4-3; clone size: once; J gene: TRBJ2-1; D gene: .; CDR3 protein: CASSQEWRNEQFF; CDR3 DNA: TGCGCCAGCAGCCAAGAATGGCGGAATGAGCAGTTCTTC
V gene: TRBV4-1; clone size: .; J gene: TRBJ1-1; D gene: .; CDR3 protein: CASSARWGVTEAFF; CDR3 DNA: TGCGCCAGCAGCGCAAGGTGGGGGGTTACTGAAGCTTTCTTT
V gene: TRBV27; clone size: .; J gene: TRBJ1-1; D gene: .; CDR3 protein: CASNTGSLNTEAFF; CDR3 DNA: TGTGCCAGCAACACAGGGTCTCTGAACACTGAAGCTTTCTTT
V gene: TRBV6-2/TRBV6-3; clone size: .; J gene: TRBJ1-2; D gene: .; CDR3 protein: CASSPPTSQSLNYGYTF; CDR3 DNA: TGTGCCAGCAGTCCACCGACATCACAGAGCTTAAACTATGGCTACACCTTC
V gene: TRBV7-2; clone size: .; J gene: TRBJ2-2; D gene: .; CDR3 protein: CASSTRGRAGELFF; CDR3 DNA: TGTGCCAGCAGCACCAGGGGAAGGGCCGGGGAGCTGTTTTTT
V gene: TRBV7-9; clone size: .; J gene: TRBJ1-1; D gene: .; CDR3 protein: CASSPFSNTEAFF; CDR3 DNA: TGTGCCAGCAGCCCATTTTCGAACACTGAAGCTTTCTTT